The clone carrying this T cell receptor (beta chain) was found once. Some clones are missing from TCRdb's copy, which holds only in-frame ones; the method was immunoSEQ multiplex PCR. Of fewer than 200,000 clones listed, about 87% are singletons. This sample was taken from a study of control samples from healthy donors and cancer patients. With 2 bases removed from V and 1 base from J, the gap between germline ends came to 11 bases. From germline, CDR1 is SGHDN and CDR2 FVKESK. The CDR3 loop spans 15 amino acids. V is TRBV14 and J is TRBJ1-1; the D is unclear. Sample: blood. The sequence derives from a man aged 25-45 years in good health. This CDR3 is CASSQFGSGNTEAFF. The CDR3 bases are TGTGCCAGCAGCCAATTTGGGTCAGGGAACACTGAAGCTTTCTTT.